The clone carrying this TCR beta chain was counted a single time. The antigen is not known. The data were taken from a study of cytomegalovirus exposure and HLA in healthy donors. About the research overall: Unique TCRs numbering some 80 million, obtained from HLA-typed donors, made up an early data release. Broader study findings: Most TCR sequences showed up rarely, but some public TCRs showed up in many donors. The authors reported that TCR beta sequences could predict HLA-A and HLA-B alleles. These predictions were accurate for most subjects in the first cohort.

From germline, CDR1 is SGHVS and CDR2 FNYEAQ. The CDR3 is made up of 13 amino acids. The V and J ends lost 5 bases and 9 bases respectively, with 11 bases between them. Primers for the PCR totalled 60 Vbeta and 13 Jbeta. Profiled with immunoSEQ multiplex PCR; TCRdb holds only in-frame clones, not every one. The sample carries 150,000 to 200,000 clones, roughly 83% recorded once. This chain links TRBV7-6 with TRBJ1-6, with unresolved D. The sequenced material came from PBMCs. The receptor comes from a boy aged 10-17 years in good health and CMV-seronegative. CDR3 in DNA: TGTGCCAGCAGCCTAACCTCTGGTTCACCCCTCCACTTT. Protein: CASSLTSGSPLHF.